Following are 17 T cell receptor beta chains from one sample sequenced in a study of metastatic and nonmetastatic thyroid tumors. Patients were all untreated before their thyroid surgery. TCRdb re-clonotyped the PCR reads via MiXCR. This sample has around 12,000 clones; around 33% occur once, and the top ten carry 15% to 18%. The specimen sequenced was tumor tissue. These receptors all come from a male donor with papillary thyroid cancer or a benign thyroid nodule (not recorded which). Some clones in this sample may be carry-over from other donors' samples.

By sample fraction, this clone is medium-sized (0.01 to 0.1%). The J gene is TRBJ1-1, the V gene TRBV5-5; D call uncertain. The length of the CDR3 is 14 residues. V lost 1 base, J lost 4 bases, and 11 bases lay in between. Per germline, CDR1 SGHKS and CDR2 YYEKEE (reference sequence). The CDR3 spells CASSLWGEGTEAFF. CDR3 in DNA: TGTGCCAGCAGCTTGTGGGGTGAGGGCACTGAAGCTTTCTTT.

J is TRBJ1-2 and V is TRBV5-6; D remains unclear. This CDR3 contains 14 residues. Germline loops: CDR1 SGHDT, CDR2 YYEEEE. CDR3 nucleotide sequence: TGTGACTGCAGCTTGTCCGAGACGCACTATGGCTACACCTTC. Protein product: CDCSLSETHYGYTF. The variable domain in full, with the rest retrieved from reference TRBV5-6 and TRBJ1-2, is DAGVTQSPTHLIKTRGQQVTLRCSPKSGHDTVSWYQQALGQGPQFIFQYYEEEERQRGNFPDRFSGHQFPNYSSELNVNALLLGDSALYLCDCSLSETHYGYTFGSGTRLTVV.

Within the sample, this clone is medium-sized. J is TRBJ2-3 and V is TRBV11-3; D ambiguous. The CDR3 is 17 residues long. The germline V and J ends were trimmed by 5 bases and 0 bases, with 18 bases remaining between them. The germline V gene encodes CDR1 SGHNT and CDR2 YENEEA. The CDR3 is CASSPRGWAASTDTQYF. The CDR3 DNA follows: TGTGCCAGCAGCCCCAGAGGCTGGGCGGCTAGCACAGATACGCAGTATTTT.

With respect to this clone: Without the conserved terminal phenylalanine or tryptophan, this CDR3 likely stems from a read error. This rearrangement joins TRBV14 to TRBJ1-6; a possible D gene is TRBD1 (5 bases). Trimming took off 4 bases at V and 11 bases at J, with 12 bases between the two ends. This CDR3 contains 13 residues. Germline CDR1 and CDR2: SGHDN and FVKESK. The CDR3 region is CASSPTGSTPLHY. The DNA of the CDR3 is TGTGCCAGCAGCCCAACAGGATCTACACCCCTCCACTAT.

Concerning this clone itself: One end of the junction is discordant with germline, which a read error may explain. The CDR3, as DNA: TGTCCCAGCAGTTCCGGGACTAGCGGTAGGCAGTTCTTC. Its protein product is CPSSSGTSGRQFF. This sequence joins TRBV12-3 or TRBV12-4 and TRBJ2-5; 11 nucleotides agree with TRBD2. Judging by the DNA end, TRBJ2-1 fits better; the J call may be wrong. The CDR3 covers 13 residues.

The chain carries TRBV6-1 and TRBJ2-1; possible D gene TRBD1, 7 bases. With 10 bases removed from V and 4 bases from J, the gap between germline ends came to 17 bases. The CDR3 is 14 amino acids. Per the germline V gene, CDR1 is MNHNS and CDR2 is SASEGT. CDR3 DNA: TGTGCCATTTCTCAGGGGGGATCATACAATGAGCAGTTCTTC. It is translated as CAISQGGSYNEQFF.

This CDR3 is CASSLVRTGPQHF. The CDR3 coding sequence is TGCGCCAGCAGCCTCGTTCGAACGGGGCCCCAGCATTTT. The genes are TRBV4-3 and TRBJ1-5; no clear D gene. Trimming cost V 4 bases and J 9 bases, with 13 bases left between them. The CDR3 consists of 13 residues. The V gene's germline CDR1 is LGHNA and CDR2 YSLEER.

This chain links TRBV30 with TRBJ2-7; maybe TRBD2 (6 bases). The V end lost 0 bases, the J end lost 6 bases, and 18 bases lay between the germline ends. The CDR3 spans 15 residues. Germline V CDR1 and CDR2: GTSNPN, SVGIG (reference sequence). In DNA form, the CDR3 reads TGTGCCTGGAGTGTAGGGATTCTAGCGTCAGGCGAGCAGTACTTC. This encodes CAWSVGILASGEQYF.

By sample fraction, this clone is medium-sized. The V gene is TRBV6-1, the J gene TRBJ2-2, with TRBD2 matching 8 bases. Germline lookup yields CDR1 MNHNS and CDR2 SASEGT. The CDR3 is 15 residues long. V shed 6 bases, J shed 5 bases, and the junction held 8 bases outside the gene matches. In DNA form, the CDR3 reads TGTGCCAGCAGCCAACCGACGGGAGGGACCGGGGAGCTGTTTTTT. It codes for CASSQPTGGTGELFF.

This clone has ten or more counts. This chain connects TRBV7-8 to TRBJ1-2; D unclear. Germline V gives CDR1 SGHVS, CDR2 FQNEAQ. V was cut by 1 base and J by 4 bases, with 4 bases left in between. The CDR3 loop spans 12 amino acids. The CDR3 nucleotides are TGTGCCAGCAGCTTAGGGTTCTATGGCTACACCTTC. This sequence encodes CASSLGFYGYTF.

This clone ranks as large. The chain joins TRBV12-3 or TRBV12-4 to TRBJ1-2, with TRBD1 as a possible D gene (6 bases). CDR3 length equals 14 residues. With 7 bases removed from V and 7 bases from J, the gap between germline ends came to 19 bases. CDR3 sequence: CASTPRPGAGGYTF. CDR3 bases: TGTGCCAGCACCCCTAGGCCGGGGGCGGGTGGCTACACCTTC.

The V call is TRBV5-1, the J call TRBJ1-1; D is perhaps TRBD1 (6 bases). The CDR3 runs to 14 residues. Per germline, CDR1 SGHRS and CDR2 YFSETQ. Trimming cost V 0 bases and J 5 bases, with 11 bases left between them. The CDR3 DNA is TGCGCCAGCAGCTTGGTACAGGGAGGGACTGAAGCTTTCTTT. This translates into CASSLVQGGTEAFF.

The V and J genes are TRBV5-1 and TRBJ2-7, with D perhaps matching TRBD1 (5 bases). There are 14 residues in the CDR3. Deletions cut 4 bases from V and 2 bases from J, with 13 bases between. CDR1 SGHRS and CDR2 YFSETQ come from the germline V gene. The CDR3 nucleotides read TGCGCCAGCAGCCGCGAGACAGTGCCCTACGAGCAGTACTTC. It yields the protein CASSRETVPYEQYF.

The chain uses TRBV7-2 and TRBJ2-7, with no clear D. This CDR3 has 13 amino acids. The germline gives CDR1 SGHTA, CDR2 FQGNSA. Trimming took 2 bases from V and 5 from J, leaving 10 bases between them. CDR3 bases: TGTGCCAGCAGCTTAAGGGCGTCCCACGAGCAGTACTTC. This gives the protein CASSLRASHEQYF.

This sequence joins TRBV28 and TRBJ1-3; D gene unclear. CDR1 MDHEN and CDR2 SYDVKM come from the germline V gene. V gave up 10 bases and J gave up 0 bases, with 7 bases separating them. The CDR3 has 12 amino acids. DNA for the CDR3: TGTGCCACCCGGAGCTCTGGAAACACCATATATTTT. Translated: CATRSSGNTIYF.

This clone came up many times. The DNA of the CDR3 is TGTGCCATCAGTGCGTCCGGGGACTACGAGCAGTACTTC. Translating gives CAISASGDYEQYF. The chain has TRBV10-3 and TRBJ2-7; D might be TRBD2 (5 bases). Per germline, CDR1 ENHRY and CDR2 SYGVKD. The V end was cut by 4 bases, the J end by 3 bases, with 10 bases between. The CDR3 consists of 13 residues.

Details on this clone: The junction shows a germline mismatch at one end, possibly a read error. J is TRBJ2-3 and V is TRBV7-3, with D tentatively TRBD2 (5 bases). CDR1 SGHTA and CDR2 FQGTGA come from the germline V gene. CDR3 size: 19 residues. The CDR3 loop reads CASSSSPVLRGLTTDTQNF. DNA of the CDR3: TGTGCCAGCAGCTCAAGCCCGGTACTACGCGGGCTCACCACAGATACGCAGAATTTT. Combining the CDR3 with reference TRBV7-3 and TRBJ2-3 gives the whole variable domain GAGVSQTPSNKVTEKGKYVELRCDPISGHTALYWYRQSLGQGPEFLIYFQGTGAADDSGLPNDRFFAVRPEGSVSTLKIQRTERGDSAVYLCASSSSPVLRGLTTDTQNFGPGTRLTVL.